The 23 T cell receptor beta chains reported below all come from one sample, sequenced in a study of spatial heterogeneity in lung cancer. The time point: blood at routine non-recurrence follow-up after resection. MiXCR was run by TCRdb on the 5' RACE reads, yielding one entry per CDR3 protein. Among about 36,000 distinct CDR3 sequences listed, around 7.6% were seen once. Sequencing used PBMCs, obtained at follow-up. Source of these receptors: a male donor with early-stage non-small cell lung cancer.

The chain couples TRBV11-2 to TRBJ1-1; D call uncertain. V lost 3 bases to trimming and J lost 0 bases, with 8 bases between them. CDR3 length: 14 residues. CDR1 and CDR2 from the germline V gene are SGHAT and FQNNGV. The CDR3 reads CASSFRALNTEAFF. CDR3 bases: TGTGCCAGCAGCTTCCGGGCCCTGAACACTGAAGCTTTCTTT.

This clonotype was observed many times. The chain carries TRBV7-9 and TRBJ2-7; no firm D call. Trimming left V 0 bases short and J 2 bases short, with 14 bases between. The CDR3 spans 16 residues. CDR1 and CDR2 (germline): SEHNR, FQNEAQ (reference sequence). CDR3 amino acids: CASSLARPPGPYEQYF. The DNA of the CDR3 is TGTGCCAGCAGCTTAGCGCGGCCCCCAGGCCCCTACGAGCAGTACTTC.

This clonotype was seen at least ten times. The CDR3 region is CASEEVTEAFF. CDR3 in DNA: TGTGCCAGCGAGGAGGTCACTGAAGCTTTCTTT. V and J are TRBV7-9 and TRBJ1-1; no reliable D call. The CDR3 is 11 residues long. Looked up from germline, CDR1 is SEHNR and CDR2 is FQNEAQ (reference sequence). The V gene lost 8 bases and the J gene lost 4 bases, with 8 bases spanning the gap.

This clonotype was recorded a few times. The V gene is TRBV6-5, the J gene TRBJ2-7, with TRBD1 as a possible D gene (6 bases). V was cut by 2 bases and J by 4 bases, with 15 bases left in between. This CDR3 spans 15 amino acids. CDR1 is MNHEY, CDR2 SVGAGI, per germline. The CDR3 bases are TGTGCCAGCAGTTACATGGCAGGGGCAAAGTACGAGCAGTACTTC. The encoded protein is CASSYMAGAKYEQYF.

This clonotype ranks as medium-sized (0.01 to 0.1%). The CDR3 region has the DNA TGTGCCAGCAGCTTTTGGGGCCCGGGGGAGACCCAGTACTTC. Protein sequence: CASSFWGPGETQYF. This rearrangement joins TRBV7-3 to TRBJ2-5; D might be TRBD1 or TRBD2, each matching 5 bases. The CDR3 extends over 14 amino acids. Germline lookup yields CDR1 SGHTA and CDR2 FQGTGA. V lost 3 bases and J 5 bases, leaving 13 bases between the germline ends. Together with reference TRBV7-3 and TRBJ2-5, the CDR3 gives the full variable domain: GAGVSQTPSNKVTEKGKYVELRCDPISGHTALYWYRQSLGQGPEFLIYFQGTGAADDSGLPNDRFFAVRPEGSVSTLKIQRTERGDSAVYLCASSFWGPGETQYFGPGTRLLVL.

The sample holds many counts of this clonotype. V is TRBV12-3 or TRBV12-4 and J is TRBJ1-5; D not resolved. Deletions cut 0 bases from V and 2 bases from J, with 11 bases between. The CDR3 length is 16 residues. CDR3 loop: CASSLAWSGGNQPQHF. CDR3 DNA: TGTGCCAGCAGTTTAGCTTGGTCCGGCGGCAATCAGCCCCAGCATTTT.

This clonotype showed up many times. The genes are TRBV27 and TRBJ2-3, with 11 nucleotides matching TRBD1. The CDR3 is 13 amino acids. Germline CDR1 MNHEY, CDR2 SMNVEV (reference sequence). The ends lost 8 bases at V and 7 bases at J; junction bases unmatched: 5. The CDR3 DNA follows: TGTGCCAGCCGGACAGGGGGCGTGAATACGCAGTATTTT. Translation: CASRTGGVNTQYF.

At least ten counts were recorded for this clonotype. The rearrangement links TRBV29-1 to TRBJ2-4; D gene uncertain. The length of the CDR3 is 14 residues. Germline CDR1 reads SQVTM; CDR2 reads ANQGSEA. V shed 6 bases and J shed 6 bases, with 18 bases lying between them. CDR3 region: CSVKLGTDGNIQYF. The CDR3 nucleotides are TGCAGCGTAAAACTCGGAACAGACGGAAACATTCAGTACTTC.

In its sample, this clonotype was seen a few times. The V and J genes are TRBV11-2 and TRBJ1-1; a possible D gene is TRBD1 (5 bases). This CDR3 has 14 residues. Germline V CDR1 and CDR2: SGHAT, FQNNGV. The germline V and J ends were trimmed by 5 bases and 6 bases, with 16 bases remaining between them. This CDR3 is CASSRGEGRAEAFF. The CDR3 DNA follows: TGTGCCAGCAGCCGGGGAGAGGGGCGGGCTGAAGCTTTCTTT.

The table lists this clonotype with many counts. The CDR3 sequence: CASSLAGFTDTQYF. The CDR3, as DNA: TGTGCCAGCAGTTTAGCGGGGTTCACAGATACGCAGTATTTT. The rearrangement joins TRBV12-3 or TRBV12-4 to TRBJ2-3; D is uncertain. The CDR3 is 14 amino acids. Deletions cut 0 bases from V and 2 bases from J, with 6 bases between.

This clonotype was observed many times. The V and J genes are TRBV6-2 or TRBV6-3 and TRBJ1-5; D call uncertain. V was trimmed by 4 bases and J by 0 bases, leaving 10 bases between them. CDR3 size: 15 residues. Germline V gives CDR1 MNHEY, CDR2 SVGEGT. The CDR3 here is CASSSTLYSNQPQHF. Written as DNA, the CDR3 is TGTGCCAGCAGTTCGACACTCTATAGCAATCAGCCCCAGCATTTT.

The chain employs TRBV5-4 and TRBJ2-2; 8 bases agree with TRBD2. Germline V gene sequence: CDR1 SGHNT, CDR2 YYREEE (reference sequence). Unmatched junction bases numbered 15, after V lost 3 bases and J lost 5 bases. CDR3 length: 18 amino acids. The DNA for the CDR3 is TGTGCCAGCAGCTACCGCACCGGGACTAGGAGAGGGACCGGGGAGCTGTTTTTT. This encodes CASSYRTGTRRGTGELFF. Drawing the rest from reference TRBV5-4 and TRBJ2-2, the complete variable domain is ETGVTQSPTHLIKTRGQQVTLRCSSQSGHNTVSWYQQALGQGPQFIFQYYREEENGRGNFPPRFSGLQFPNYSSELNVNALELDDSALYLCASSYRTGTRRGTGELFFGEGSRLTVL.

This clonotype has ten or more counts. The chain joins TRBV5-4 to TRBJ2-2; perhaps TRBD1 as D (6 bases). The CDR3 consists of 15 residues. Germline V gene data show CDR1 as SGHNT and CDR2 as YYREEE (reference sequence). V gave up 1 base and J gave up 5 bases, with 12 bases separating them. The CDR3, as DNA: TGTGCCAGCAGCTTGATTGTAGGGGGAACCGGGGAGCTGTTTTTT. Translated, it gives CASSLIVGGTGELFF.

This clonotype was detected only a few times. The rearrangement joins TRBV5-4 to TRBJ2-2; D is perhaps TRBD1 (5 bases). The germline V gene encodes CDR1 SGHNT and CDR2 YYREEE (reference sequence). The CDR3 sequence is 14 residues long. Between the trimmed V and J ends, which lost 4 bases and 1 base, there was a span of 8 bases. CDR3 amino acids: CASSPTGNTGELFF. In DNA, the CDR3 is TGTGCCAGCAGCCCCACAGGGAACACCGGGGAGCTGTTTTTT. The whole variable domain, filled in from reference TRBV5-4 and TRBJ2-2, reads ETGVTQSPTHLIKTRGQQVTLRCSSQSGHNTVSWYQQALGQGPQFIFQYYREEENGRGNFPPRFSGLQFPNYSSELNVNALELDDSALYLCASSPTGNTGELFFGEGSRLTVL.

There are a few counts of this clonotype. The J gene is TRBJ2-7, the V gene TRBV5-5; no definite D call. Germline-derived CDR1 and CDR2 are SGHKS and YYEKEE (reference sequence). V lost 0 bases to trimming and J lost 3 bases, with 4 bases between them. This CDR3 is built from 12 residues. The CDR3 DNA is TGTGCCAGCAGCTTGGGGGTCTACGAGCAGTACTTC. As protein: CASSLGVYEQYF.

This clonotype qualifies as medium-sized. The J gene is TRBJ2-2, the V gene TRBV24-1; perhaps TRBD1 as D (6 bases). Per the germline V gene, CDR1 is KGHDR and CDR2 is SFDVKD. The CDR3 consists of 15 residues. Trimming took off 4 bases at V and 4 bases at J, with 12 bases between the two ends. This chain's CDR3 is CATSDRTVPTGELFF. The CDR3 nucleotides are TGTGCCACCAGTGACCGGACAGTACCCACCGGGGAGCTGTTTTTT.

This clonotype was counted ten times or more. The CDR3 bases are TGCGCCAGCAGACAGGGTGGGACTGAAGCTTTCTTT. Protein: CASRQGGTEAFF. The V and J genes are TRBV5-1 and TRBJ1-1; possible D gene TRBD1, 6 bases. The length of the CDR3 is 12 residues. The germline gives CDR1 SGHRS, CDR2 YFSETQ. V lost 5 bases to trimming and J lost 5 bases, with 10 bases between them.

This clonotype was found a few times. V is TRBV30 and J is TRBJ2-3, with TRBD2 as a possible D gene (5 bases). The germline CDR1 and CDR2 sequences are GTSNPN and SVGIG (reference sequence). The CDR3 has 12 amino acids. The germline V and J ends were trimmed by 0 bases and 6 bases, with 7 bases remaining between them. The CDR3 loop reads CAWSVLEDTQYF. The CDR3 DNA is TGTGCCTGGAGTGTACTAGAGGATACGCAGTATTTT. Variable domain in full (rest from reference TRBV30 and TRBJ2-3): SQTIHQWPATLVQPVGSPLSLECTVEGTSNPNLYWYRQAAGRGLQLLFYSVGIGQISSEVPQNLSASRPQDRQFILSSKKLLLSDSGFYLCAWSVLEDTQYFGPGTRLTVL.

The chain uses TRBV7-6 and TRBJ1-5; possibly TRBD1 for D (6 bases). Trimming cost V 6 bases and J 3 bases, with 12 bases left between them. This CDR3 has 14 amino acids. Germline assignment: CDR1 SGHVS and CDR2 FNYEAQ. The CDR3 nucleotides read TGTGCCAGCAGTAGCGGGACACACAATCAGCCCCAGCATTTT. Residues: CASSSGTHNQPQHF.

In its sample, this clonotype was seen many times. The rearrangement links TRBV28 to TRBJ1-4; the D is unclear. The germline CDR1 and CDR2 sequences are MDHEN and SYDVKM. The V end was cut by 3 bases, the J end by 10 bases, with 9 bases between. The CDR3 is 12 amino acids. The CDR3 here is CASSFYGGKLFF. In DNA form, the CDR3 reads TGTGCCAGCAGTTTCTATGGCGGAAAACTGTTTTTT.

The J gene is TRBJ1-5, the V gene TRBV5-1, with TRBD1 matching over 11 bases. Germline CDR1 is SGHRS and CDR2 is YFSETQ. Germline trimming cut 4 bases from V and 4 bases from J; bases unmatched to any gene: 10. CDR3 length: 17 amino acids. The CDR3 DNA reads TGCGCCAGCAGCCCGGAGGGGACAGGGGGGACAAATCAGCCCCAGCATTTT. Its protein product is CASSPEGTGGTNQPQHF.

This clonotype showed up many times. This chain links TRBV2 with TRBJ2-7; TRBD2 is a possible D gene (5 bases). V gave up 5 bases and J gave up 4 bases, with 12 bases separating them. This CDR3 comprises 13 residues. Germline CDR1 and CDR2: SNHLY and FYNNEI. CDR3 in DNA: TGTGCCAGCAGTAAGGGCCGGGGATACGAGCAGTACTTC. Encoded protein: CASSKGRGYEQYF.

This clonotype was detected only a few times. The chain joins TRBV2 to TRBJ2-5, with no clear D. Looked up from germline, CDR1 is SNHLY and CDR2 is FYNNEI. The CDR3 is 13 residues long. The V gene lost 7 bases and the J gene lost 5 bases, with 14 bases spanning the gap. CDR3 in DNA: TGTGCCAGCACTGTACACCGCACGGAGACCCAGTACTTC. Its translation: CASTVHRTETQYF.